The present entry profiles one TCR beta chain with its context. It has no known antigen specificity. Base qualities are not provided; no much larger clone lies one nucleotide away. The cysteine opens and the phenylalanine closes a CDR3 of 17 amino acids. Kept here is only the CDR3 DNA, which spans 51 bases and is read in frame from base 1. V is trimmed back by 4 bases and J by 3 bases, and the junction contains 12 bases that no gene match accounts for. Per the germline V gene, MNHEY is the CDR1 and SVGEGT is the CDR2. The source of the sample is a study of blood T cell repertoires in COVID-19 (TCRdb year 2020). Regarding the complete study: The collaborator samples originated in the United States, Italy and Spain and spanned the acute and convalescent phases of COVID-19. The material from the prospective study consisted of cDNA or gDNA derived from T cells, B-cell-depleted T cells, or PBMCs. Deeply sampled blood TCRbeta repertoires from subjects exposed to, actively infected with, or recovered from COVID-19 were included in the dataset. A freely available public database, intended as a resource for researchers studying the immune response to SARS-CoV-2, is where the repertoires were released. Samples came from the ongoing ImmuneRACE study (first 160 participants) plus 1,254 subjects from 6 global collaborators. Sample metadata almost always included a de-identified subject ID, COVID-19 status, age in years and sex. Where HLA class I and class II types were available, the types were taken from metadata supplied by the sample provider, not from assay-based typing.

A second Seattle source provided samples from volunteer blood donors who had recovered from COVID-19. Collaborating institutions collected whole blood in K2EDTA tubes following their own protocols. Collaborator samples were shipped for TCRbeta analysis as frozen whole blood, isolated PBMCs, or DNA extracted from either sample type. TCRbeta CDR3 regions were amplified from genomic DNA by means of the immunoSEQ Assay, a bias-controlled multiplex PCR. In the original analysis: The number of nucleated cells in each sample was estimated by amplification of reference gene primers within the assay. Sequence reads were collapsed and filtered to measure the absolute abundance of every unique TCRbeta CDR3 rearrangement. For each sample, productive Simpson clonality was calculated by taking the square root of Simpson's diversity index across productive rearrangements. This immuneACCESS table, as held by TCRdb, lists in-frame sequences with V and J called but not all clones. Of the missing ones, under half trace to an unresolved V gene in checked studies; the others have no known cause. D and trimming were read from the DNA, whereas the V and J calls and clone size are those reported in that table. Across this sample there are 200,000 to 300,000 clones, with around nine tenths seen only once. Of the sample, around a tenth is held by the ten largest clones.

The paper's findings and limits, for the study overall: The amount of clinical and demographic metadata varied by source and participant and was provided uncurated.

This TCR derives from a man aged 40-49 years who had recovered from COVID-19. This sequence uses TRBV6-2 or TRBV6-3 and TRBJ2-3, and 8 junction bases match TRBD2. The specimen was peripheral blood. The CDR3 is CASSSPYRAGGTDTQYF. The sequenced DNA is TGTGCCAGCAGTTCCCCCTACCGGGCGGGAGGAACAGATACGCAGTATTTT.